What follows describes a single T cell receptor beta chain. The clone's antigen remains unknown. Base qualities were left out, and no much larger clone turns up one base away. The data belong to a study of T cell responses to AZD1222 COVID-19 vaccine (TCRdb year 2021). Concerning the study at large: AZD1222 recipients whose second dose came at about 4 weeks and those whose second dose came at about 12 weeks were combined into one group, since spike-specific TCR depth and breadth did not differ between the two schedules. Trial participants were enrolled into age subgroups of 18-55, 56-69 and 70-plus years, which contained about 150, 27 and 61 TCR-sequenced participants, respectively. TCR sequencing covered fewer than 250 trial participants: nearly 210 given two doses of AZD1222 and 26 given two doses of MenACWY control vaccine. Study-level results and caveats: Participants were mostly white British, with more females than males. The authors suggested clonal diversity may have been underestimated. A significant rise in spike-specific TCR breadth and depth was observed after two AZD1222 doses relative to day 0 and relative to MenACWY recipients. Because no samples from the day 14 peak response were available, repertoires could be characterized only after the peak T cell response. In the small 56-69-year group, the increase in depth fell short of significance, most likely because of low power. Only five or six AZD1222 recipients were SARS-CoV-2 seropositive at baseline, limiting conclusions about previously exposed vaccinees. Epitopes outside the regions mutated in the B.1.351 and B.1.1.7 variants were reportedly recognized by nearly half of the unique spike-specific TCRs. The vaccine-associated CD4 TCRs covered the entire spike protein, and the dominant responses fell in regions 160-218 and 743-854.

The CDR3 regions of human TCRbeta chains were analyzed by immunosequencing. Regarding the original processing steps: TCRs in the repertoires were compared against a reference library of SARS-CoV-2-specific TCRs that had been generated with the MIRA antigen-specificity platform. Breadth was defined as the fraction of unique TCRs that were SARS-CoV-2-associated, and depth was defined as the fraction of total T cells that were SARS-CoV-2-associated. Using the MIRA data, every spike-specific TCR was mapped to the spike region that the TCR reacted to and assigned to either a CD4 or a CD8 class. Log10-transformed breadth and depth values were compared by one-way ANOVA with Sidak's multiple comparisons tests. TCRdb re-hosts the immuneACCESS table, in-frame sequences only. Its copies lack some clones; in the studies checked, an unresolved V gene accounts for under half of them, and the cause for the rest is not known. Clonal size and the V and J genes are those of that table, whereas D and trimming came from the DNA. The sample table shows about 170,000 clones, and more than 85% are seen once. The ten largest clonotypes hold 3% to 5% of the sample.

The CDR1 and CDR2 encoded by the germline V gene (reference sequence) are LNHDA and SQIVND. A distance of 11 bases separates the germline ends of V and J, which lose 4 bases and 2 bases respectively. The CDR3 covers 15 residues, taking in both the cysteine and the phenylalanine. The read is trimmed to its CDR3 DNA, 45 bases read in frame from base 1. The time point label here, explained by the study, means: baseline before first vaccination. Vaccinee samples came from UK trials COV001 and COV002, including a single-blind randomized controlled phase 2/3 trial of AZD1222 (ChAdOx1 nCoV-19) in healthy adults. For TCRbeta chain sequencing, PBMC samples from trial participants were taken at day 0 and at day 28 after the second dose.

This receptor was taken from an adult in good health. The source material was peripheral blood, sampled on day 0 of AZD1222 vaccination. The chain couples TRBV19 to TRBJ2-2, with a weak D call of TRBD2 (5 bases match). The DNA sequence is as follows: TGTGCCAGTAGTACCATGAGCGGTAACACCGGGGAGCTGTTTTTT. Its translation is CASSTMSGNTGELFF.